Listed below are T cell receptor beta chains from one sample, sequenced in a study of blood T cell repertoires in COVID-19. Profiling relied on immunoSEQ multiplex PCR, and the TCRdb table lists in-frame clones only, not all of them. The table shows 60,000 to 90,000 clones, with approximately 74% occurring only once. Sequencing was carried out using peripheral blood. Receptors originate from a human donor with acute or convalescent COVID-19. The donor label of this sample is uncertain. The CDR3 runs from the conserved cysteine through the conserved F or W. A D gene is named only where the DNA matches it firmly. The size field is filled for only some rows; it gives once, few, many or a size class.

len,abundance,d_gene,v_gene,j_gene,CDR3aa,CDR3nt
15,NA,TRBD2,TRBV6-5,TRBJ2-7,CASSTGAGGFYEQYF,TGTGCCAGCAGCACGGGAGCGGGAGGGTTTTACGAGCAGTACTTC
14,NA,NA,TRBV10-2,TRBJ1-2,CASSEASVNYGYTF,TGCGCCAGCAGTGAGGCCAGCGTAAACTATGGCTACACCTTC
13,NA,NA,TRBV18,TRBJ2-1,CASSPIQYNEQFF,TGTGCCAGCTCACCAATTCAATACAATGAGCAGTTCTTC
14,NA,TRBD1,TRBV28,TRBJ1-4,CASSRQGRLEKLFF,TGTGCCAGCAGCCGACAGGGCCGGCTTGAAAAACTGTTTTTT
15,few,TRBD2,TRBV10-3,TRBJ2-1,CAISEPSGTYNEQFF,TGTGCCATCAGTGAGCCTAGCGGGACCTACAATGAGCAGTTCTTC
14,NA,TRBD1,TRBV7-2,TRBJ1-1,CASSLQGARTEAFF,TGTGCCAGCAGCTTACAGGGGGCGCGAACTGAAGCTTTCTTT
18,NA,TRBD2,TRBV15,TRBJ2-1,CATSRAGTSGPSYNEQFF,TGTGCCACCAGCAGAGCGGGGACTAGCGGGCCTTCCTACAATGAGCAGTTCTTC
16,NA,TRBD2,TRBV11-2,TRBJ2-1,CASSQASGKLRGEQFF,TGTGCCAGCAGCCAGGCTAGCGGAAAGCTGAGGGGTGAGCAGTTCTTC
17,NA,TRBD1,TRBV5-1,TRBJ1-5,CASSLAPQGALNQPQHF,TGCGCCAGCAGCTTGGCCCCACAGGGGGCTCTCAATCAGCCCCAGCATTTT
17,NA,TRBD2,TRBV24-1,TRBJ2-2,CATSVRGLAGYTGELFF,TGTGCCACCAGTGTCCGAGGACTAGCGGGGTACACCGGGGAGCTGTTTTTT
16,NA,NA,TRBV15,TRBJ2-5,CATSSRTGRVRETQYF,TGTGCCACCAGCTCTCGGACAGGGAGGGTGAGAGAGACCCAGTACTTC
14,NA,TRBD1,TRBV19,TRBJ2-7,CASQRSTGIEEQYF,TGTGCCTCCCAACGGTCGACAGGGATTGAAGAGCAGTACTTC
18,NA,TRBD1,TRBV7-9,TRBJ2-1,CASSLPLGAGQGQNEQFF,TGTGCCAGCAGCTTACCTCTGGGGGCGGGACAGGGTCAGAATGAGCAGTTCTTC
12,NA,TRBD1,TRBV11-1,TRBJ2-3,CASSVDRGQQYF,TGTGCCAGCAGCGTAGACAGGGGGCAACAGTATTTT
15,NA,NA,TRBV5-5,TRBJ1-6,CASSFQGGYNSPLHF,TGTGCCAGCAGCTTTCAGGGAGGCTATAATTCACCCCTCCACTTT
15,once,TRBD2,TRBV24-1,TRBJ2-2,CATSEDSGSAGELFF,TGTGCCACCAGTGAGGATAGCGGGAGTGCCGGGGAGCTGTTTTTT
16,NA,NA,TRBV2,TRBJ1-2,CASSEIALKGRYGYTF,TGTGCCAGCAGTGAAATTGCGCTCAAGGGGCGCTATGGCTACACCTTC
14,NA,NA,TRBV9,TRBJ1-1,CASSVQGTLTEAFF,TGTGCCAGCAGCGTACAGGGGACACTCACTGAAGCTTTCTTT
16,NA,TRBD1,TRBV15,TRBJ1-1,CATSRGTGGANTEAFF,TGTGCCACCAGCAGAGGTACAGGGGGCGCGAACACTGAAGCTTTCTTT
16,once,NA,TRBV28,TRBJ2-1,CASRLGPGGSYNEQFF,TGTGCCAGCAGGTTGGGACCCGGGGGCTCCTACAATGAGCAGTTCTTC
15,once,NA,TRBV9,TRBJ1-1,CASSVATGGGTEAFF,TGTGCCAGCAGCGTAGCTACGGGAGGAGGCACTGAAGCTTTCTTT
12,NA,NA,TRBV7-8,TRBJ1-5,CASSTGGEPQHF,TGTGCCAGCAGCACAGGCGGGGAGCCCCAGCATTTT
14,NA,TRBD2,TRBV7-2,TRBJ2-3,CASSLDASGDTQYF,TGTGCCAGCAGCTTAGATGCTAGCGGAGATACGCAGTATTTT
12,NA,NA,TRBV4-2,TRBJ2-1,CASSQVTGQQFF,TGTGCCAGCAGCCAAGTCACTGGTCAGCAGTTCTTC
19,NA,TRBD1,TRBV14,TRBJ1-2,CASSQDNPDRANNYYGYTF,TGTGCCAGCAGCCAAGATAACCCGGACAGGGCGAATAACTACTATGGCTACACCTTC
16,NA,NA,TRBV21-1,TRBJ2-2,CASSLGGATNTGELFF,TGTGCCAGCTCCCTGGGGGGGGCCACGAACACCGGGGAGCTGTTTTTT
13,NA,TRBD1,TRBV29-1,TRBJ2-5,CSVGYRGGETQYF,TGCAGCGTTGGTTACAGGGGTGGAGAGACCCAGTACTTC
17,NA,NA,TRBV18,TRBJ1-5,CASSHTGRGQGNQPQHF,TGTGCCAGCTCACACACCGGAAGGGGACAAGGCAATCAGCCCCAGCATTTT
13,NA,TRBD1,TRBV5-1,TRBJ1-2,CASSLWTGGGYTF,TGCGCCAGCAGCCTATGGACAGGGGGCGGCTACACCTTC
14,once,TRBD2,TRBV2,TRBJ2-5,CASNWASGGETQYF,TGTGCCAGCAACTGGGCTAGCGGGGGGGAGACCCAGTACTTC
16,few,NA,TRBV9,TRBJ2-5,CASSVGGGGPRETQYF,TGTGCCAGCAGCGTAGGGGGAGGAGGACCCAGGGAGACCCAGTACTTC
16,NA,TRBD1,TRBV5-8,TRBJ1-5,CASSIGTAGPDQPQHF,TGTGCCAGCAGCATTGGGACAGCAGGGCCCGATCAGCCCCAGCATTTT
13,medium-sized,TRBD1,TRBV7-8,TRBJ2-1,CASSFDRGGEQFF,TGTGCCAGCAGCTTCGACAGGGGAGGTGAGCAGTTCTTC
11,NA,NA,TRBV28,TRBJ1-2,CAFRDNNGYTF,TGTGCCTTTCGTGACAACAATGGCTACACCTTC
15,once,NA,TRBV5-4,TRBJ2-3,CASSPGEASTDTQYF,TGTGCCAGCAGCCCCGGGGAGGCAAGCACAGATACGCAGTATTTT
13,NA,NA,TRBV7-2,TRBJ2-7,CASSQGGGYEQYF,TGTGCCAGCAGCCAAGGGGGGGGCTACGAGCAGTACTTC
14,NA,NA,TRBV28,TRBJ2-7,CASSLLGQSYEQYF,TGTGCCAGCAGTTTACTAGGCCAATCCTACGAGCAGTACTTC
14,NA,TRBD1,TRBV9,TRBJ1-2,CASSAQGESYGYTF,TGTGCCAGCAGCGCTCAGGGGGAAAGTTATGGCTACACCTTC
15,NA,NA,TRBV19,TRBJ2-7,CASSIVGHSSYEQYF,TGTGCCAGTAGTATCGTAGGACATTCCTCCTACGAGCAGTACTTC
15,NA,NA,TRBV11-3,TRBJ2-1,CASSYGRGSYNEQFF,TGTGCCAGCAGCTACGGACGGGGCTCCTACAATGAGCAGTTCTTC
14,NA,NA,TRBV5-1,TRBJ2-1,CASSLVPGSNEQFF,TGCGCCAGCAGCTTGGTCCCGGGGAGCAATGAGCAGTTCTTC